This T cell receptor beta chain appears in the sequencing data of a study of shared clonotypes between healthy human individuals. CD45RO-negative, CCR7-positively selected cells formed the naive CD8 fraction, excluding terminally differentiated effector memory CD45RA+ cells. Only Caucasian adults living in Nashville, Tennessee made up the donor group. Study observations and caveats: Blood was the only sampled material, and tissue repertoires likely differ. Among donors, the sharing of clonotypes was expected to be influenced by sequencing depth.

A note on this clone: Its antigen remains unknown.

Sequencing was performed with immunoSEQ multiplex PCR; in TCRdb, only in-frame clones are kept and a portion is missing. The repertoire holds approximately 650,000 clones, with about 95% as singletons. The germline CDR1 and CDR2 sequences are SNHLY and FYNNEI. The CDR3 contains 15 residues. V was pared by 4 bases and J by 5 bases, with 17 bases between. The chain recombines TRBV2 with TRBJ2-5, with D tentatively TRBD1 (6 bases). Sequenced input: naive CD8+ T cells sorted from blood. The receptor was derived from a woman aged 25 to 39 in good health. The CDR3 DNA is TGTGCCAGCAGTGTTGGGCAGGGGATGGGGGAGACCCAGTACTTC. Translating gives CASSVGQGMGETQYF.